The rows below give T cell receptor beta chains drawn from one sample of a study of memory CD4+ T cells and cytomegalovirus serostatus. Repertoires were generated with immunoSEQ multiplex PCR, while TCRdb's copy carries only in-frame clones and drops some. The table shows around 99,000 clones, with about 80% occurring only once. Sequences were obtained from memory CD4+ T cells from blood. The source is an adult in good health and CMV-seropositive. CDR3s include the opening cysteine and the closing phenylalanine or tryptophan. The D gene is left open where the match is weak. Clone sizes are given selectively: once, few, many, or a class where the clone is expanded.

d_call	v_call	j_call	clone_size	cdr3_nt	cdr3_aa
TRBD2	TRBV4-1	TRBJ2-2	.	TGCGCCAGCAGCCAAGAGTGGACTAGCGGGGTCAGGGGGGAGCTGTTTTTT	CASSQEWTSGVRGELFF
.	TRBV5-1	TRBJ2-3	.	TGCGCCAGCAGCGACGGGAGTAGGGCCGGCACAGATACGCAGTATTTT	CASSDGSRAGTDTQYF
.	TRBV5-1	TRBJ1-1	few	TGCGCCAGCAGCTATCAGGGAGGTGAAGCTTTCTTT	CASSYQGGEAFF
TRBD2	TRBV19	TRBJ2-1	.	TGTGCCAGTAGTCCGTCGGGACTATCCTACAATGAGCAGTTCTTC	CASSPSGLSYNEQFF
.	TRBV7-9	TRBJ2-2	.	TGTGCCAGCAGCTTAGTTGGGGGGCAATTCGGCGGGGAGCTGTTTTTT	CASSLVGGQFGGELFF
.	TRBV2	TRBJ2-2	.	TGTGCCAGCAGTGAAATTACAGGGACCGGGGAGCTGTTTTTT	CASSEITGTGELFF
.	TRBV5-5	TRBJ2-7	.	TGTGCCAGCAGCTTGGTACAGGGCCCCTGGGACGAGCAGTACTTC	CASSLVQGPWDEQYF
.	TRBV18	TRBJ2-1	.	TGTGCCAGCTCATTATCGACTAGTTGGAATGAGCAGTTCTTC	CASSLSTSWNEQFF
.	TRBV7-7	TRBJ2-5	.	TGTGCTAGCAGCCGACAGGAGGGCCAAGAGACCCAGTACTTC	CASSRQEGQETQYF
.	TRBV2	TRBJ1-2	.	TGTGCCAGCAGGAGGCTGGAGGAAGACTATGGCTACACCTTC	CASRRLEEDYGYTF
.	TRBV30	TRBJ1-5	few	TGTGCCTGGAGTCAGACAGTCGGTAATCAGCCCCAGCATTTT	CAWSQTVGNQPQHF
.	TRBV5-1	TRBJ1-2	.	TGCGCCAGCAGCCAGGGTGGGGACTATGGCTACACCTTC	CASSQGGDYGYTF
TRBD1	TRBV7-2	TRBJ1-4	once	TGTGCCAGCAGCTTAGGGACGACAGGGATCGGCGAAAAACTGTTTTTT	CASSLGTTGIGEKLFF
TRBD2	TRBV29-1	TRBJ2-4	.	TGCAGTTTGTTAGGGGAGGGCCCCAAAAACATTCAGTACTTC	CSLLGEGPKNIQYF
.	TRBV18	TRBJ1-2	.	TGTGCCAGCTCCCCTACTCAAGGGACCGCCAAGCTATATGGCTACACCTTC	CASSPTQGTAKLYGYTF
.	TRBV18	TRBJ1-1	few	TGTGCCAGCTCCCAAACCGGTTGGGTAGCAGCTTTCTTT	CASSQTGWVAAFF
TRBD2	TRBV25-1	TRBJ2-7	.	TGTGCCAGCAGTCTACGGACTAGCGGGAGCGAGCAGTACTTC	CASSLRTSGSEQYF
TRBD2	TRBV5-1	TRBJ2-1	.	TGCGCCAGCAGCTACGGACTAGGGGCTTCCTACAATGAGCAGTTCTTC	CASSYGLGASYNEQFF
.	TRBV19	TRBJ1-5	many	TGTGCCAGTAGTGTCACGGCAGATCAGCCCCAGCATTTT	CASSVTADQPQHF
.	TRBV6-5	TRBJ2-3	.	TGTGCCAGCAGTGGACTAACGGCGTATTTT	CASSGLTAYF
TRBD1	TRBV5-6	TRBJ2-1	.	TGTGCCAGCAGCTTGGCGAGGGGCAGGGGGACCCACAATGAGCAGTTCTTC	CASSLARGRGTHNEQFF
.	TRBV10-3	TRBJ1-3	.	TGTGCCATCAGTGACAAGCAGAAAAACACCATATATTTT	CAISDKQKNTIYF
.	TRBV9	TRBJ1-4	few	TGTGCCAGCAGCGTACCCGGGGTGAATGAAAAACTGTTTTTT	CASSVPGVNEKLFF
.	TRBV10-1	TRBJ1-5	.	TGCGCCAGCAGTGATGGGGGTCCCAATCAGCCCCAGCATTTT	CASSDGGPNQPQHF
TRBD1	TRBV5-1	TRBJ2-3	.	TGCGCCAGCAGGTTACAGGGGGTAAGCACAGATACGCAGTATTTT	CASRLQGVSTDTQYF
.	TRBV5-1	TRBJ2-6	.	TGCGCCAGCAGCTTGGGGGGAACTGGGGCCAACGTCCTGACTTTC	CASSLGGTGANVLTF
.	TRBV30	TRBJ1-5	.	TGTGCCTGGAGTGGGGGAAATCAGCCCCAGCATTTT	CAWSGGNQPQHF
TRBD1	TRBV5-1	TRBJ2-7	.	TGCGCCAGCAGCTCGACAGGGAACGCCTACGAGCAGTACTTC	CASSSTGNAYEQYF
TRBD1	TRBV7-8	TRBJ1-3	.	TGTGCCAGCAGCCCCTACAGGGGGCTAAGCTCTGGAAACACCATATATTTT	CASSPYRGLSSGNTIYF
.	TRBV5-6	TRBJ1-2	.	TGTGCCAGCAGCTTAAGCTATGGCTACACCTTC	CASSLSYGYTF
.	TRBV19	TRBJ2-4	few	TGTGCCAGTAGGCAGTATGACAAAAACATTCAGTACTTC	CASRQYDKNIQYF
.	TRBV14	TRBJ2-3	.	TGTGCCAGCAGCCAAAATAAGGATACGCAGTATTTT	CASSQNKDTQYF
TRBD1	TRBV9	TRBJ1-3	.	TGTGCCAGCAGCGTCGACAGGGGAGGCTCTGGAAACACCATATATTTT	CASSVDRGGSGNTIYF
.	TRBV2	TRBJ1-5	.	TGTGCCAGCAGCACGGGCTGGAGCAATCAGCCCCAGCATTTT	CASSTGWSNQPQHF
TRBD1	TRBV4-2	TRBJ1-4	.	TGTGCCAGCAGCCATCCGCCGGGACAGTTTAATGAAAAACTGTTTTTT	CASSHPPGQFNEKLFF